This T cell receptor beta chain emerged from a study of vaccination and CD4 T cells after COVID-19. Regarding this clonotype: The antigen remains undetermined.

Treatment meaning: approximately 11-day PBMC culture with coronavirus spike peptide pools or control peptides (ViraFEST assay). ViraFEST used peptide pools to expand antigen-specific T cells and subsequently sequenced their TCRs. Findings and caveats of the study: The study found that a median approximately 86% of reactive clones in convalescent patients appeared only post-vaccination.

An Oncomine TCR Beta short-read assay was used to sequence the DNA from cultured CD4+ T cells. Genomic DNA was drawn out of CD4+ T cells grown in culture. TCRdb reprocessed the PCR reads via MiXCR and lists one record per CDR3 protein. The repertoire holds 15,000 to 20,000 distinct CDR3 sequences, with around 60% as singletons. Trimming left V 0 bases short and J 5 bases short, with 7 bases between. There are 13 residues in the CDR3. Germline V gene sequence: CDR1 MGHRA, CDR2 YSYEKL. Input material: CD4+ T cells from blood, cultured in vitro. The clonotype comes from a human donor who had recovered from COVID-19. The rearrangement uses TRBV4-1 and TRBJ2-5, with D unclear. CDR3 sequence: CASSQDREETQYF. CDR3 bases: TGCGCCAGCAGCCAAGACCGTGAGGAGACCCAGTACTTC.